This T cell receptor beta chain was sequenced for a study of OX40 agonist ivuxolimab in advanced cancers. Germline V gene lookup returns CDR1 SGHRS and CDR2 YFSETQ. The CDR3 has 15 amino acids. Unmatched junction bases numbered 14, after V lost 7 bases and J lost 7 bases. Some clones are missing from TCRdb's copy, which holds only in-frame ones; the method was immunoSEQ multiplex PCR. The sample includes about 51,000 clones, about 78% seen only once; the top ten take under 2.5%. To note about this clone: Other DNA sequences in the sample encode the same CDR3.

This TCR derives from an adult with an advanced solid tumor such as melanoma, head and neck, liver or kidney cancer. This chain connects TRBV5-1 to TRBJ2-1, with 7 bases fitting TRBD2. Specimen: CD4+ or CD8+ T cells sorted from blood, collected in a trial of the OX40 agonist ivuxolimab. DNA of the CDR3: TGCGCCAGCCAATCAGGGCTAGCGGTCCTGAATGAGCAGTTCTTC. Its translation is CASQSGLAVLNEQFF. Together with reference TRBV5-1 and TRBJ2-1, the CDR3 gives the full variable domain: KAGVTQTPRYLIKTRGQQVTLSCSPISGHRSVSWYQQTPGQGLQFLFEYFSETQRNKGNFPGRFSGRQFSNSRSEMNVSTLELGDSALYLCASQSGLAVLNEQFFGPGTRLTVL.